This TCR beta chain was observed in a study of blood T cell repertoires in COVID-19. Original processing methods: Reference gene primers were amplified, and this amplification served to estimate nucleated cell counts. The assay was immunoSEQ multiplex PCR, and TCRdb's table has in-frame clones only and misses some. That table gives V, J and clone size, and the DNA gave D and trimming. Counted here are 100,000 to 120,000 clones, roughly 82% occurring once; the ten biggest clones make up approximately 15%. Germline assignment: CDR1 SGDLS and CDR2 YYNGEE. The V and J ends lost 7 bases and 2 bases respectively, with 7 bases between them. The CDR3 totals 12 residues.

This sequence was found in a woman aged 60-75 years with acute or convalescent COVID-19. Sequenced sample: peripheral blood. The chain employs TRBV9 and TRBJ2-1; D not certain. CDR3 DNA sequence: TGTGCCAGCGGCGGCGCCTACAATGAGCAGTTCTTC. This codes for CASGGAYNEQFF.